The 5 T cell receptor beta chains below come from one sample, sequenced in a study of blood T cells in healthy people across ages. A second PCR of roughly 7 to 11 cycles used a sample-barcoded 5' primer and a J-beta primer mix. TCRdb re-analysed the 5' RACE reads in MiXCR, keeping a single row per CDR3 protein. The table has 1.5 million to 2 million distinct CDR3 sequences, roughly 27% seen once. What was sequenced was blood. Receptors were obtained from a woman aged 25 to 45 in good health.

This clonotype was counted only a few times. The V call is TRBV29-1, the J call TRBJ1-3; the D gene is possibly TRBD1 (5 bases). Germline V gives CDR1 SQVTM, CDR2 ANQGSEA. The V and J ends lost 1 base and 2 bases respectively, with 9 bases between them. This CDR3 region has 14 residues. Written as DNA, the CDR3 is TGCAGCGTTGAAGGGACATTCCCTGGAAACACCATATATTTT. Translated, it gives CSVEGTFPGNTIYF.

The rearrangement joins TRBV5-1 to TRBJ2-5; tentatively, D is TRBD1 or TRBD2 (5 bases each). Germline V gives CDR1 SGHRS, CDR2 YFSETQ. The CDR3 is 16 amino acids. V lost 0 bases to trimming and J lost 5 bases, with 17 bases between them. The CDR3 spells CASSLGEGTTRETQYF. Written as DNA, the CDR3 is TGCGCCAGCAGCTTGGGCGAGGGGACCACCCGGGAGACCCAGTACTTC. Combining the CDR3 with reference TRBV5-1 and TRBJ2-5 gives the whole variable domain KAGVTQTPRYLIKTRGQQVTLSCSPISGHRSVSWYQQTPGQGLQFLFEYFSETQRNKGNFPGRFSGRQFSNSRSEMNVSTLELGDSALYLCASSLGEGTTRETQYFGPGTRLLVL.

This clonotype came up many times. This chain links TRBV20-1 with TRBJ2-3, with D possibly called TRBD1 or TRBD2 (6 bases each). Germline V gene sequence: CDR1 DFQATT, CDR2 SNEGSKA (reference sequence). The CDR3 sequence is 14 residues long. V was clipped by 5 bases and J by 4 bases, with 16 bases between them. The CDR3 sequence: CSAAIGGEADTQYF. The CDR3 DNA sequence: TGCAGTGCTGCAATCGGGGGCGAAGCAGATACGCAGTATTTT.

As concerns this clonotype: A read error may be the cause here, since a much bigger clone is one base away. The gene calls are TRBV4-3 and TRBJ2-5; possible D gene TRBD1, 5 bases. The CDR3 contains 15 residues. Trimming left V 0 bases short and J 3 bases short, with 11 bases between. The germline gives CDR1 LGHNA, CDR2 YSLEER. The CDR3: CASSQDVTAKETQYF. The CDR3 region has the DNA TGCGCCAGCAGCCAAGATGTGACAGCCAAAGAGACCCAGTACTTC.

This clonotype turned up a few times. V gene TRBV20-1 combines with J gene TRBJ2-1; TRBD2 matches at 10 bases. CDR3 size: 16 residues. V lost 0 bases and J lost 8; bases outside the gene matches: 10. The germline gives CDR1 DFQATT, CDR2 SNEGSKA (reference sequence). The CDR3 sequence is CSARDKAGGPWYEQFF. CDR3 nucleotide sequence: TGCAGTGCTAGAGATAAAGCGGGAGGGCCTTGGTATGAGCAGTTCTTC.